The 11 T cell receptor beta chains given below trace back to one sample, sequenced in a study of CD8+CD57+ T cells in acquired aplastic anemia. Researchers used genomic DNA as the template to profile TCR beta VDJ and CDR3. TCRdb analysed the reads with MiXCR anew, one entry per CDR3 protein. The table shows approximately 80,000 distinct CDR3 sequences, with roughly 70% occurring only once. Sequencing was done on patients that had shown CD8+CD57+ cell expansion by flow cytometry. Material: sorted CD4+, CD8+, or CD8+CD57+ T cells (not recorded which) from PBMCs. These receptors came from a human donor with aplastic anemia.

This clonotype was found once. CDR3 sequence reads: CASSPRADRGTHEQYF. The CDR3 DNA reads TGTGCCAGCAGCCCACGCGCGGACAGGGGTACCCACGAGCAGTACTTC. The rearrangement links TRBV11-1 to TRBJ2-7, with 9 bases aligning to TRBD1. V shed 5 bases, J shed 5 bases, and the junction held 13 bases outside the gene matches. CDR1 and CDR2 from the germline V gene are SGHAT and FQDESV (reference sequence). The CDR3 totals 16 residues. Drawing the rest from reference TRBV11-1 and TRBJ2-7, the complete variable domain is EAEVAQSPRYKITEKSQAVAFWCDPISGHATLYWYRQILGQGPELLVQFQDESVVDDSQLPKDRFSAERLKGVDSTLKIQPAELGDSAMYLCASSPRADRGTHEQYFGPGTRLTVT.

The rearrangement joins TRBV19 to TRBJ1-4, with 9 bases fitting TRBD1. J was trimmed by 6 bases and V by 4 bases; bases with no gene match: 3. Germline CDR1 LNHDA, CDR2 SQIVND (reference sequence). The CDR3 loop spans 14 amino acids. The CDR3 sequence is CASSSDRGDEKLFF. CDR3 DNA: TGTGCCAGTAGTAGTGACAGGGGGGATGAAAAACTGTTTTTT.

This sequence joins TRBV10-2 and TRBJ1-2; D uncertain. Trimming cost V 3 bases and J 4 bases, with 6 bases left between them. CDR1 WSHSY and CDR2 SAAADI come from the germline V gene. CDR3 size: 12 residues. CDR3 region: CASSEPSYGYTF. In DNA form, the CDR3 reads TGCGCCAGCAGTGAACCTTCCTATGGCTACACCTTC.

This clonotype has just a few counts. The chain has TRBV24-1 and TRBJ2-1; D not resolved. Germline V gene sequence: CDR1 KGHDR, CDR2 SFDVKD. The CDR3 totals 13 residues. V lost 3 bases and J lost 7, with 9 bases in between. The CDR3: CATSDTNSNEQFF. As DNA, the CDR3 is TGTGCCACCAGTGATACGAACTCGAATGAGCAGTTCTTC.

As to this clonotype: With a much larger clone just one base away, this may be a read error. This sequence joins TRBV10-1 and TRBJ2-3; 8 bases are a match to TRBD1. V gave up 4 bases and J gave up 6 bases; unmatched junction bases: 9. CDR1 is WNHNN, CDR2 SYGVQD, per germline (reference sequence). CDR3 length: 15 residues. CDR3 in amino acids: CASSATGEYGDTQYF. In DNA, the CDR3 is TGCGCCAGCAGTGCGACAGGGGAATATGGGGATACGCAGTATTTT.

This clonotype was recorded once. The chain links TRBV7-9 to TRBJ2-7; unclear D gene. The V and J ends lost 5 bases and 5 bases respectively, with 7 bases between them. Per germline, CDR1 SEHNR and CDR2 FQNEAQ (reference sequence). The CDR3 is 11 residues long. As DNA, the CDR3 is TGTGCCAGCAGCGACATTAACGAGCAGTACTTC. Amino acids: CASSDINEQYF.

CDR3 sequence reads: CSASAQDTQYF. The CDR3 DNA reads as TGCAGTGCTAGTGCGCAAGATACGCAGTATTTT. V usage is TRBV20-1 and J usage is TRBJ2-3; no clear D. CDR1 is DFQATT and CDR2 is SNEGSKA in the germline V gene (reference sequence). V was shortened by 3 bases and J by 5 bases, with 6 bases between the two germline ends. The CDR3 covers 11 residues.

This clonotype was seen more than once but under ten times. A much more abundant neighbour one base away suggests this may be a read error. The chain has TRBV6-2 or TRBV6-3 and TRBJ2-1, with 7 bases lining up with TRBD2. J gave up 9 bases and V 4 bases, and 15 bases lay outside the gene matches. The length of the CDR3 is 16 residues. Germline-derived CDR1 and CDR2 are MNHEY and SVGEGT. CDR3 loop: CASSSVGGRGNSEQFF. The CDR3 DNA reads TGTGCCAGCAGTTCGGTAGGCGGGAGAGGAAATAGTGAGCAGTTCTTC.

V and J are TRBV10-1 and TRBJ2-4; D might be TRBD2 (5 bases). This CDR3 comprises 13 residues. V was cut by 7 bases and J by 7 bases, with 14 bases left in between. Germline lookup yields CDR1 WNHNN and CDR2 SYGVQD (reference sequence). CDR3 in amino acids: CASTLPSRNIQYF. In DNA form, the CDR3 reads TGCGCCAGCACTTTGCCTAGCCGGAACATTCAGTACTTC.

The chain combines TRBV10-3 with TRBJ1-6; D is undetermined. Per germline, CDR1 ENHRY and CDR2 SYGVKD. This CDR3 spans 14 amino acids. The V gene lost 10 bases and the J gene lost 3 bases, with 13 bases spanning the gap. The CDR3: CATEDRLYNSPLHF. CDR3 nucleotides: TGTGCCACAGAAGACCGTCTCTATAATTCACCCCTCCACTTT.

The sample holds a few counts of this clonotype. J is TRBJ2-7 and V is TRBV10-3; D is ambiguous. In germline, CDR1 is ENHRY, CDR2 SYGVKD. This CDR3 comprises 11 residues. Deletions cut 2 bases from V and 4 bases from J, with 3 bases between. The CDR3 DNA reads TGTGCCATCAGTGAGGCGTACGAGCAGTACTTC. Translated: CAISEAYEQYF.